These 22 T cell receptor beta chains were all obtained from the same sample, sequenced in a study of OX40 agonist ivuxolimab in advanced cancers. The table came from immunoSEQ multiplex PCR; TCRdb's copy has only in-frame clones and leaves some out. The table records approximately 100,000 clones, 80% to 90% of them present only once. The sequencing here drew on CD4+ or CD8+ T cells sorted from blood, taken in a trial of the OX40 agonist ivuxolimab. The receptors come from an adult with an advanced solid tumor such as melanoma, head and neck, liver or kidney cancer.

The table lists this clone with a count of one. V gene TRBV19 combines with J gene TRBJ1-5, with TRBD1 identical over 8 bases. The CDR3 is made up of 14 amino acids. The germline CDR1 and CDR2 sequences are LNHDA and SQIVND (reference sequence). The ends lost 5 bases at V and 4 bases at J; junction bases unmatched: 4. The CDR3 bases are TGTGCCAGTAGTTTAGGGACAGGTAATCAGCCCCAGCATTTT. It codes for CASSLGTGNQPQHF.

CDR3 in amino acids: CASSLERSSGNTIYF. CDR3 DNA sequence: TGCGCCAGCAGCTTGGAACGGAGCTCTGGAAACACCATATATTTT. The chain carries TRBV5-1 and TRBJ1-3, with no clear D. CDR1 is SGHRS, CDR2 YFSETQ, per germline. The V and J ends lost 0 bases and 0 bases respectively, with 7 bases between them. The CDR3 contains 15 residues.

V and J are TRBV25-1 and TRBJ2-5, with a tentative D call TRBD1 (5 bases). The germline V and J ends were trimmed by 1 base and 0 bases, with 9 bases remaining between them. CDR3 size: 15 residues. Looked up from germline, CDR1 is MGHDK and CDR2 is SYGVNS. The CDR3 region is CASSELSTDQETQYF. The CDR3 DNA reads TGTGCCAGCAGTGAATTATCGACAGACCAAGAGACCCAGTACTTC. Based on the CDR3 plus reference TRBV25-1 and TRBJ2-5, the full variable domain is EADIYQTPRYLVIGTGKKITLECSQTMGHDKMYWYQQDPGMELHLIHYSYGVNSTEKGDLSSESTVSRIRTEHFPLTLESARPSHTSQYLCASSELSTDQETQYFGPGTRLLVL.

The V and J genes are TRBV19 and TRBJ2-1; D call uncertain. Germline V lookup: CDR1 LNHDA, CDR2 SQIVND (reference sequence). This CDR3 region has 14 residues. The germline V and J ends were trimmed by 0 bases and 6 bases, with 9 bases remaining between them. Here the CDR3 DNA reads TGTGCCAGTAGTATAGAGAGTAGCAGCAATGAGCAGTTCTTC. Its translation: CASSIESSSNEQFF.

The CDR3 DNA reads as TGTGCCAGCAGTTTCGGGGGGACAACCTACGAGCAGTACTTC. Encoded protein: CASSFGGTTYEQYF. V is TRBV28 and J is TRBJ2-7, with TRBD2 as a possible D gene (7 bases). V was clipped by 3 bases and J by 2 bases, with 11 bases between them. The germline gives CDR1 MDHEN, CDR2 SYDVKM. The CDR3 consists of 14 residues.

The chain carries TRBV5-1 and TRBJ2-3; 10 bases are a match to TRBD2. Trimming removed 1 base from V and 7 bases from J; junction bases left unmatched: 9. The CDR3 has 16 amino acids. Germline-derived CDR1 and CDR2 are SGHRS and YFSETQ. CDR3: CASSLMPSGGHYTQYF. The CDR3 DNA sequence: TGCGCCAGCAGCTTGATGCCTAGCGGGGGCCACTATACGCAGTATTTT.

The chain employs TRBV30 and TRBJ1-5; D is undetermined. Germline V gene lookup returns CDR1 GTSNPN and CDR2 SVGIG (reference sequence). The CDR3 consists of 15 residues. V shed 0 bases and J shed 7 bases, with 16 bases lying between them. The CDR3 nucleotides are TGTGCCTGGAGTGTACTAGGAGGGAATCACCAGCCCCAGCATTTT. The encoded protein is CAWSVLGGNHQPQHF.

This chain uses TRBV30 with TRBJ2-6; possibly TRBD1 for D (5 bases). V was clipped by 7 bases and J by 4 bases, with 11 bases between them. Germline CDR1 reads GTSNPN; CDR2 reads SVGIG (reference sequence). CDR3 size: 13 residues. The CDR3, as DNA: TGTGCCTTAAGGGGTGCCGGGGCCAACGTCCTGACTTTC. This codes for CALRGAGANVLTF.

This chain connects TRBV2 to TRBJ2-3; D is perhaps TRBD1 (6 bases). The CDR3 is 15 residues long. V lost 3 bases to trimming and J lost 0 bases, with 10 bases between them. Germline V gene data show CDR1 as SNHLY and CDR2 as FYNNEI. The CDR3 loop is CASSDRGLSTDTQYF. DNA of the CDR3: TGTGCCAGCAGTGACAGGGGTCTTAGCACAGATACGCAGTATTTT.

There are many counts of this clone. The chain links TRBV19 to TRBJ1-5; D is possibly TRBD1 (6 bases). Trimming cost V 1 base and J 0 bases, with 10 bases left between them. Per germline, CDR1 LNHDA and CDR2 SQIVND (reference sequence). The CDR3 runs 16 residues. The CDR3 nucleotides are TGTGCCAGTAGTATAGGAGGGGGGAATAGCAATCAGCCCCAGCATTTT. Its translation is CASSIGGGNSNQPQHF.

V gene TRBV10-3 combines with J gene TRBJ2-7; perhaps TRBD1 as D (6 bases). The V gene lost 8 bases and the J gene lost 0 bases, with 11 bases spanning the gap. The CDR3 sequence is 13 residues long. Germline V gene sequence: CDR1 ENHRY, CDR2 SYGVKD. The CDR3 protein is CAIQGSNSYEQYF. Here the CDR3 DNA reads TGTGCCATCCAGGGGTCAAACTCCTACGAGCAGTACTTC.

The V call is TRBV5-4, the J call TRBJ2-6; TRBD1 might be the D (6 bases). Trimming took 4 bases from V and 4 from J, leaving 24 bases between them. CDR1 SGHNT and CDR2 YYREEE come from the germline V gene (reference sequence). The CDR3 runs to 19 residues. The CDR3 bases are TGTGCCAGCAGCCTCTATTGGACAGCCCAATACGAGGGGGCCAACGTCCTGACTTTC. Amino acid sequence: CASSLYWTAQYEGANVLTF. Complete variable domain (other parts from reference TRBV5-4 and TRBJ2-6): ETGVTQSPTHLIKTRGQQVTLRCSSQSGHNTVSWYQQALGQGPQFIFQYYREEENGRGNFPPRFSGLQFPNYSSELNVNALELDDSALYLCASSLYWTAQYEGANVLTFGAGSRLTVL.

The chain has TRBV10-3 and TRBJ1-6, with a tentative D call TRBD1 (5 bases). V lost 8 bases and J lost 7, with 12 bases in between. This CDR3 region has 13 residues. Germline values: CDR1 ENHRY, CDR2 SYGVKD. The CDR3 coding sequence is TGTGCCATCCCCGGCACAGGAAATTCACCCCTCCACTTT. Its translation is CAIPGTGNSPLHF.

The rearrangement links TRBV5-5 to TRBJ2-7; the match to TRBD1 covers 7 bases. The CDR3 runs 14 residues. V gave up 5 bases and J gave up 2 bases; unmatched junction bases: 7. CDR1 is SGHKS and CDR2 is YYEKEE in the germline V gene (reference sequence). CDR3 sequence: CASRPPGQPYEQYF. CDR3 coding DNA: TGTGCCAGCAGACCTCCGGGACAGCCCTACGAGCAGTACTTC.

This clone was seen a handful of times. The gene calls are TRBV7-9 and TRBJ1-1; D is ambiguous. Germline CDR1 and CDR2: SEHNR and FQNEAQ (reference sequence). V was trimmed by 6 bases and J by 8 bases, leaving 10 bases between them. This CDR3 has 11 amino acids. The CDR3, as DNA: TGTGCCAGCAGTGCGGGTCAGGAAGCTTTCTTT. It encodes CASSAGQEAFF. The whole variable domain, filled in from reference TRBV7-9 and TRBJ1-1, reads DTGVSQNPRHKITKRGQNVTFRCDPISEHNRLYWYRQTLGQGPEFLTYFQNEAQLEKSRLLSDRFSAERPKGSFSTLEIQRTEQGDSAMYLCASSAGQEAFFGQGTRLTVV.

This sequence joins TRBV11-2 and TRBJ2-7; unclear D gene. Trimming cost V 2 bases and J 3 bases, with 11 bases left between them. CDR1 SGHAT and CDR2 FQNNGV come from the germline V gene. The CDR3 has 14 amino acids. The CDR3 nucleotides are TGTGCCAGCAGCTTAATGGCGACAAACTACGAGCAGTACTTC. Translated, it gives CASSLMATNYEQYF. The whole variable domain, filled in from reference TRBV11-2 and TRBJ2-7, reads EAGVAQSPRYKIIEKRQSVAFWCNPISGHATLYWYQQILGQGPKLLIQFQNNGVVDDSQLPKDRFSAERLKGVDSTLKIQPAKLEDSAVYLCASSLMATNYEQYFGPGTRLTVT.

CDR3 DNA: TGTGCCAGTAGTAGGAGGGACAGGCGTAACTATGGCTACACCTTC. This codes for CASSRRDRRNYGYTF. This rearrangement joins TRBV19 to TRBJ1-2; 8 nucleotides align to TRBD1. V shed 4 bases and J 1 base; nucleotides not matched to a gene: 5. This CDR3 comprises 15 residues. CDR1 and CDR2 from the germline V gene are LNHDA and SQIVND (reference sequence).

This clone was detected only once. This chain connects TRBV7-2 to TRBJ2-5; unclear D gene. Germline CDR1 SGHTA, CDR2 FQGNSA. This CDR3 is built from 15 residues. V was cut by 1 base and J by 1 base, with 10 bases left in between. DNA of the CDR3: TGTGCCAGCAGCTTAGTAGGACGGAGCCAAGAGACCCAGTACTTC. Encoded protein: CASSLVGRSQETQYF.

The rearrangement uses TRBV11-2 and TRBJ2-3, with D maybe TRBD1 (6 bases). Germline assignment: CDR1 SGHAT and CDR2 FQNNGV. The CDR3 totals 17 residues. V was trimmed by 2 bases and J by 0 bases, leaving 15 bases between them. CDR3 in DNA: TGTGCCAGCAGCTTAACCAACTCAGGGGTTAGCACAGATACGCAGTATTTT. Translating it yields CASSLTNSGVSTDTQYF.

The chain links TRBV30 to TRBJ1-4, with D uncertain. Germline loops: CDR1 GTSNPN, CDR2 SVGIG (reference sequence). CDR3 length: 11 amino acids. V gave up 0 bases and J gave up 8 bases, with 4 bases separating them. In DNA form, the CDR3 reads TGTGCCTGGAGTGTAAGAGAAAAACTGTTTTTT. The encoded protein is CAWSVREKLFF.

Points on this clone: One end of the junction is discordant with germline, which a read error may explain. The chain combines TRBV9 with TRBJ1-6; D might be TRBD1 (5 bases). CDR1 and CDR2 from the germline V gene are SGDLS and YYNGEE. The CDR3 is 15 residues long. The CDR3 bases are TGTGCCAGCAGCGTGCAGGGCTCCTTTAATTCACCCCTCCACTTT. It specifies CASSVQGSFNSPLHF.

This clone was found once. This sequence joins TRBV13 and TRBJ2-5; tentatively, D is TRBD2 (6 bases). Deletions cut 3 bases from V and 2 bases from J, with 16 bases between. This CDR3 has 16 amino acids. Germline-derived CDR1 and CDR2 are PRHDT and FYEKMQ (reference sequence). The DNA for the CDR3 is TGTGCCAGCAGCTTCCGGCGGGGAGACTTACAAGAGACCCAGTACTTC. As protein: CASSFRRGDLQETQYF.